This T cell receptor (beta chain) was documented in a study of Graves' ophthalmopathy and Graves' hyperthyroidism. From RNA, the CDR3 regions of TCR beta chains were amplified and sequenced. Scientists carried out first-round RT-PCR using HTBI primers and then a second-round multiplex PCR. TCRdb used MiXCR to reprocess the multiplex PCR reads, holding one entry per CDR3 protein. The sample includes hundreds of thousands of distinct CDR3 sequences, roughly two fifths of them seen just once. CDR3 length: 16 residues. Trimming removed 4 bases at V and 3 bases at J, with 20 bases between. CDR1 is SGDLS and CDR2 is YYNGEE in the germline V gene.

This clonotype originated in an adult man with Graves' ophthalmopathy. The sequencing sample was made of peripheral blood. The rearrangement uses TRBV9 and TRBJ2-7; maybe TRBD1 (6 bases). This chain's CDR3 is CASSQDLGAGDYEQYF. The CDR3 DNA reads TGTGCCAGCAGCCAAGATCTGGGGGCAGGGGACTACGAGCAGTACTTC.